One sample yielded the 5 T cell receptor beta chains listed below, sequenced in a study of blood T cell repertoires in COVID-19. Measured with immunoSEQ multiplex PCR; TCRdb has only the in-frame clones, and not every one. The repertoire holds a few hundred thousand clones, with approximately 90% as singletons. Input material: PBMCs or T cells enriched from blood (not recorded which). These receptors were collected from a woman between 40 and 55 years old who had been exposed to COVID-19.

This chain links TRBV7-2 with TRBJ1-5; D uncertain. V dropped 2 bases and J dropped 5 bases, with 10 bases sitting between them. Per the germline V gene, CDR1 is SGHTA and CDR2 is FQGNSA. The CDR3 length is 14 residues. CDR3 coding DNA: TGTGCCAGCAGCTTAAGAGGGATTGATCAGCCCCAGCATTTT. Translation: CASSLRGIDQPQHF.

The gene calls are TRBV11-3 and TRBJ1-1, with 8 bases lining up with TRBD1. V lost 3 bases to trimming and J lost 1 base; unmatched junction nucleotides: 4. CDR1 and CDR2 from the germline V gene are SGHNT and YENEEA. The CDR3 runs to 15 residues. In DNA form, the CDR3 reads TGTGCCAGCAGCTTGTACAGGGGGGAGAACACTGAAGCTTTCTTT. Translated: CASSLYRGENTEAFF.

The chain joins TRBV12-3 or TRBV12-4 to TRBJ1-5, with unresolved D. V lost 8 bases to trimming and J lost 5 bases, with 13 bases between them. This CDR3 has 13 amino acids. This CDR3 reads CASQKRGDQPQHF. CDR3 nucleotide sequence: TGTGCCAGCCAAAAACGGGGAGATCAGCCCCAGCATTTT.

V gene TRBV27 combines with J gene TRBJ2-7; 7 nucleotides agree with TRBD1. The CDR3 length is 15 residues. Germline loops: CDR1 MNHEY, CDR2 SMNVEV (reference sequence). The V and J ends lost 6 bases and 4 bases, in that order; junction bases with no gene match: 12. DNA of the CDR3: TGTGCCAGCAGCCTCACAGGACAGGTTCGGTACGAGCAGTACTTC. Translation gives CASSLTGQVRYEQYF.

As DNA, the CDR3 is TGTGCCAGCAGTTACTCTGCAGGGAATGGAAACACCATATATTTT. Protein product: CASSYSAGNGNTIYF. This rearrangement joins TRBV6-5 to TRBJ1-3; D might be TRBD1 (5 bases). Trimming cost V 0 bases and J 3 bases, with 9 bases left between them. This CDR3 is 15 amino acids long. Germline CDR1 and CDR2: MNHEY and SVGAGI.